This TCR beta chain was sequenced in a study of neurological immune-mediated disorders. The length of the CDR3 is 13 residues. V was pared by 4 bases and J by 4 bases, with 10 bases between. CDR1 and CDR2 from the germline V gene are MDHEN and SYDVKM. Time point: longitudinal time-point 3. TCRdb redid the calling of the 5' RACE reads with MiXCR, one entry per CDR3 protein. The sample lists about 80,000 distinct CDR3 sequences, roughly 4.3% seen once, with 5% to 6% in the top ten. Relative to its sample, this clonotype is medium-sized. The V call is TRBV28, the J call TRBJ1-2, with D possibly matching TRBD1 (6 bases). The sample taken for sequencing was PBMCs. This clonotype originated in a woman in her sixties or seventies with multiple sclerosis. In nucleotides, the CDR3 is TGTGCCAGCAGTTACGGGGGCAGCTATGGCTACACCTTC. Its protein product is CASSYGGSYGYTF.